There are a few counts of the clone carrying this TCR beta chain. Its antigen is as yet unknown. Amplification of TCR beta CDR3 regions used RNA as the template. Using the HTBI primer set, a first-round RT-PCR was run on the TCR CDR3. TCRdb re-derived calls from the multiplex PCR reads in MiXCR, one entry per CDR3 protein. The data contain some 700,000 distinct CDR3 sequences, around a sixth of them singletons. This sample was included in a study of T cells in Graves' hyperthyroidism and ophthalmopathy. Germline assignment: CDR1 SNHLY and CDR2 FYNNEI. The CDR3 sequence is 14 residues long. Trimming cost V 1 base and J 5 bases; bases outside gene matches: 0. General study results and limits: Ophthalmopathy was identified by the model a median approximately 6.4 months ahead of onset. In the blood, most expanded thyroid clonotypes above 0.001 appeared as well.

Exclusion of a patient resulted from uncontrolled infection, other autoimmune disease, pregnancy or lactation. The authors obtained PBMCs from roughly 10 ml of fresh peripheral blood. The sequence came from a man aged 50 to 59 with Graves' hyperthyroidism. This chain joins TRBV2 and TRBJ2-7, with 12 bases that match TRBD2. The sample consisted of blood. This CDR3 reads CASSEGLAGDEQYF. In nucleotides, the CDR3 is TGTGCCAGCAGTGAAGGACTAGCGGGAGACGAGCAGTACTTC.